A selection of T cell receptor beta chains follows, all from one sample in a study of blood T cell repertoires in COVID-19. Profiling relied on immunoSEQ multiplex PCR, and the TCRdb table lists in-frame clones only, not all of them. The data show fewer than 200,000 clones, more than 85% seen once. Sequencing was performed on peripheral blood. Receptors were obtained from a man aged 35 to 55 with active or convalescent COVID-19. CDR3s include the opening cysteine and the closing phenylalanine or tryptophan. D genes are given only for firm matches. The size of a clone is reported for some rows only, either as once, few or many, or as a class for expanded clones.

V gene,clone size,D gene,J gene,CDR3 DNA,CDR3 protein
TRBV4-2,NA,TRBD2,TRBJ2-7,TGTGCCAGCAGCCAGACTAGCGGGGACTCCTACGAGCAGTACTTC,CASSQTSGDSYEQYF
TRBV2,NA,NA,TRBJ2-7,TGTGCCAGCAACCTACAGGGTTACGAGCAGTACTTC,CASNLQGYEQYF
TRBV20-1,NA,NA,TRBJ2-1,TGCAGTGCTAGTTTAAGCGGACCCTACAATGAGCAGTTCTTC,CSASLSGPYNEQFF
TRBV5-1,NA,TRBD1,TRBJ2-4,TGCGCCAGCAGCTTGGTAGGGACAGGGGGAGATCACATTCAGTACTTC,CASSLVGTGGDHIQYF
TRBV24-1,NA,NA,TRBJ1-2,TGTGCCACCAGTGATGGGAGGGGACAAGATAGCTATGGCTACACCTTC,CATSDGRGQDSYGYTF
TRBV30,NA,NA,TRBJ1-2,TGTGCCTGGATAAGTCGGGGGGTTCACACCTTC,CAWISRGVHTF
TRBV14,NA,TRBD1,TRBJ1-3,TGTGCCAGCAGCCAAGACTGGAGACAGGGGAGGACGAAGTCCGGAAACACCATATATTTT,CASSQDWRQGRTKSGNTIYF
TRBV5-5,NA,NA,TRBJ1-1,TGTGCCAGCAGCTTGGCTGCCAGGGTGAACACTGAAGCTTTCTTT,CASSLAARVNTEAFF
TRBV6-5,NA,NA,TRBJ2-2,TGTGCCAGCAGAAAACAGGGTAGCACCGGGGAGCTGTTTTTT,CASRKQGSTGELFF
TRBV4-1,NA,TRBD1,TRBJ1-5,TGCGCCAGCAGCCAGAGGGGACAGGACGATCAGCCCCAGCATTTT,CASSQRGQDDQPQHF
TRBV6-5,NA,NA,TRBJ1-5,TGTGCCAGCAGGGCCGCAGGGAATCAGCCCCAGCATTTT,CASRAAGNQPQHF
TRBV19,NA,NA,TRBJ1-2,TGTGCCAGTAGTATCCCTACGGGCTATGGCTACACCTTC,CASSIPTGYGYTF
TRBV7-3,once,TRBD1,TRBJ1-6,TGTGCCAGCAGCCTGGGGACAGCTCATAATTCACCCCTCCACTTT,CASSLGTAHNSPLHF
TRBV7-7,NA,NA,TRBJ2-2,TGTGCTAGCAGCTCTCCCCTGTCCGGGGAGCTGTTTTTT,CASSSPLSGELFF
TRBV28,NA,NA,TRBJ1-5,TGTGCCAGCAGTCCATCCCGGTCCGGTAGATATCAGCCCCAGCATTTT,CASSPSRSGRYQPQHF
TRBV5-1,NA,NA,TRBJ1-4,TGCGCCAGCAGCTTGGGAGGTGGTGATGGGGAGCGACTGTTTTTT,CASSLGGGDGERLFF
TRBV6-1,NA,NA,TRBJ2-7,TGTGCCAGCAGTGACCCTGACAGCCACTACGAGCAGTACTTC,CASSDPDSHYEQYF
TRBV10-3,NA,NA,TRBJ1-5,TGTGCCATCATGGAGGGGCTAGTGGGGCCCCAGCATTTT,CAIMEGLVGPQHF
TRBV5-1,NA,TRBD1,TRBJ1-3,TGCGCCAGCAGCCCGGGTGGGACAGCGGGAAACACCATATATTTT,CASSPGGTAGNTIYF
TRBV5-1,NA,TRBD1,TRBJ2-3,TGCGCCAGCAGCTTCCGGACAGGGGAGGCAGATACGCAGTATTTT,CASSFRTGEADTQYF
TRBV25-1,NA,NA,TRBJ1-6,TGTGCCAGCAGTGAATTAGCAGGGAGGGATAATTCACCCCTCCACTTT,CASSELAGRDNSPLHF
TRBV29-1,NA,NA,TRBJ2-7,TGCAGCGTTGAAGTCCCGCAGGACTACGAGCAGTACTTC,CSVEVPQDYEQYF
TRBV7-9,NA,NA,TRBJ1-4,TGTGCCAGCAGCCTCGGACAGTGGTCTAATGAAAAACTGTTTTTT,CASSLGQWSNEKLFF
TRBV2,NA,NA,TRBJ2-1,TGTGCCAGCAATGCGGGGGCTTACATTTTCAATGAGCAGTTCTTC,CASNAGAYIFNEQFF
TRBV9,NA,NA,TRBJ1-5,TGTGCCAGCACCCCGCTTCCAACGAAACAGGGACGGAATCAGCCCCAGCATTTT,CASTPLPTKQGRNQPQHF
TRBV5-4,NA,NA,TRBJ2-5,TGTGCCAGCTCAGGGGGCGGGGGGGCCTTCGAGACCCAGTACTTC,CASSGGGGAFETQYF
TRBV5-6,NA,NA,TRBJ1-5,TGTGCCAGCAGCTTAGGACAGCATAATCAGCCCCAGCATTTT,CASSLGQHNQPQHF
TRBV11-2,NA,NA,TRBJ1-3,TGTGCCAGCAGCTTAACCAGGGCTACAGGAGAGATCTTT,CASSLTRATGEIF
TRBV5-5,NA,NA,TRBJ1-4,TGTGCCAGCAGCCCCCAGGCTGTACAGCCAACTAATGAAAAACTGTTTTTT,CASSPQAVQPTNEKLFF
TRBV3-1/TRBV3-2,NA,NA,TRBJ2-2,TGTGCCAGCAGCCCCCTAGGCGGGGAGCTGTTTTTT,CASSPLGGELFF
TRBV13,once,TRBD2,TRBJ2-7,TGTGCCAGCAGCGGCCTCGGGGGGAGGGGTTACGAGCAGTACTTC,CASSGLGGRGYEQYF
TRBV7-9,NA,NA,TRBJ1-6,TGTGCCAGCAGCTTAACGGTTTCACCCCTCCACTTT,CASSLTVSPLHF
TRBV7-2,NA,NA,TRBJ1-5,TGTGCCAGCAGCAAGGGGGGGAGCAATCAGCCCCAGCATTTT,CASSKGGSNQPQHF
TRBV7-2,NA,NA,TRBJ2-7,TGTGCCAGCAGCCTCCTTGGGGCGGCCTACGAGCAGTACTTC,CASSLLGAAYEQYF
TRBV7-3,NA,TRBD1,TRBJ1-1,TGTGCCAGCAGTTCCGGGACAGGCACTGAAGCTTTCTTT,CASSSGTGTEAFF
TRBV10-3,NA,NA,TRBJ1-1,TGTGCCATCCTGACGGGGTCGGCTGAAGCTTTCTTT,CAILTGSAEAFF
TRBV5-1,NA,NA,TRBJ2-3,TGCGCCAGCACCTTGTCCTTCACAGATACGCAGTATTTT,CASTLSFTDTQYF
TRBV21-1,few,NA,TRBJ1-1,TGTGCCAGCAGCTCTTGGACAGGGGCAGTTGAAGCTTTCTTT,CASSSWTGAVEAFF
TRBV7-3,NA,TRBD1,TRBJ1-2,TGTGCCAGCAGCCCAGACAGGGAGAGGGGCTATGGCTACACCTTC,CASSPDRERGYGYTF
TRBV28,NA,TRBD1,TRBJ1-5,TGTGCCAGCAGTGGGGGACAGGTTAATCAGCCCCAGCATTTT,CASSGGQVNQPQHF
TRBV11-2,NA,NA,TRBJ1-3,TGTGCCAGCAGCTCCCCTTTTCGGTCGAGCTCTGGAAACACCATATATTTT,CASSSPFRSSSGNTIYF
TRBV4-1,NA,NA,TRBJ2-7,TGCGCCAGCACGCCGATCGGCTCCTACGAGCAGTACTTC,CASTPIGSYEQYF
TRBV6-1,once,NA,TRBJ1-5,TGTGCCAGCAGTGACGGGAATAGCAATCAGCCCCAGCATTTT,CASSDGNSNQPQHF
TRBV28,NA,NA,TRBJ1-1,TGTGCCACTCTTCTGGGAGGGAAAGAAGCTTTCTTT,CATLLGGKEAFF
TRBV5-6,NA,NA,TRBJ2-3,TGTGCCAGCAGCTTGGTGGAGCGAAGCACAGATACGCAGTATTTT,CASSLVERSTDTQYF
TRBV3-1/TRBV3-2,NA,NA,TRBJ2-2,TGTGCCAGCAGCCAAGCCCGGGTGCTAACCGGGGAGCTGTTTTTT,CASSQARVLTGELFF
TRBV30,NA,NA,TRBJ1-1,TGTGCCTGGAGTGCCCCTTGGGCAGTGAACACTGAAGCTTTCTTT,CAWSAPWAVNTEAFF
TRBV30,few,NA,TRBJ1-2,TGTGCCTGGAGTTTCACTAACTATGGCTACACCTTC,CAWSFTNYGYTF
TRBV7-8,NA,NA,TRBJ1-2,TGTGCCAGCAGCGTAACAGGGCGAGGCTACACCTTC,CASSVTGRGYTF
TRBV18,NA,NA,TRBJ2-1,TGTGCCAGCTCACCAGCGCTTAATGAGCAGTTCTTC,CASSPALNEQFF
TRBV10-3,NA,NA,TRBJ1-1,TGTGCCATCAGCCGGGGTAACACTGAAGCTTTCTTT,CAISRGNTEAFF
TRBV9,NA,TRBD1,TRBJ1-2,TGTGCCAGCAGCAACCCCCGGGACAGGGTTTATGGCTACACCTTC,CASSNPRDRVYGYTF
TRBV21-1,NA,NA,TRBJ2-4,TGTGCCAGCAGCTTCCCACAGAGGGAGGCCAAAAACATTCAGTACTTC,CASSFPQREAKNIQYF
TRBV4-1,NA,TRBD1,TRBJ1-2,TGCGCCAGCAGCCAAGATCGTTTGGGACAGGGGTTCTATGGCTACACCTTC,CASSQDRLGQGFYGYTF
TRBV27,NA,NA,TRBJ1-5,TGTGCCAGCAGTCTTTCTTATGTAGTCAGCAATCAGCCCCAGCATTTT,CASSLSYVVSNQPQHF
TRBV30,NA,NA,TRBJ1-3,TGTGCCAGCCTCCGAGAGCCCTCTGGAAACACCATATATTTT,CASLREPSGNTIYF
TRBV30,NA,TRBD2,TRBJ2-3,TGTGCCTGGAGTCCGACTAGCGGGGGCCCCCGAGATACGCAGTATTTT,CAWSPTSGGPRDTQYF
TRBV7-2,NA,NA,TRBJ2-3,TGTGCCAGCAGCGTTACAGGGAAAGATACGCAGTATTTT,CASSVTGKDTQYF